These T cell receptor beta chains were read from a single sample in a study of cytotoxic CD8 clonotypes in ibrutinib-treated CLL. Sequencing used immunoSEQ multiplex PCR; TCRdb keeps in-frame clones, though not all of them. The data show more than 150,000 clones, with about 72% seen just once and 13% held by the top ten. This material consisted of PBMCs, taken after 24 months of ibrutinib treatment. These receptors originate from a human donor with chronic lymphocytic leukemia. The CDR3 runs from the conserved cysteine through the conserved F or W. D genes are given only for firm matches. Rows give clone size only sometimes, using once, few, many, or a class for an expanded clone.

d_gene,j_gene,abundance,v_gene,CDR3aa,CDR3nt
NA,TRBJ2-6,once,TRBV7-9,CASSLVSGPRGANVLTF,TGTGCCAGCAGCTTAGTTTCGGGGCCCCGTGGGGCCAACGTCCTGACTTTC
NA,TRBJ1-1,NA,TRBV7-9,CASSQAQGKNTEAFF,TGTGCCAGCAGCCAAGCTCAGGGGAAGAACACTGAAGCTTTCTTT
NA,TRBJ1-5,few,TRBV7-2,CASSLWLNQPQHF,TGTGCCAGCAGCTTATGGTTGAATCAGCCCCAGCATTTT
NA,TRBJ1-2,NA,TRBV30,CAWSLRGSNYGYTF,TGTGCCTGGAGTTTGCGGGGTTCGAACTATGGCTACACCTTC
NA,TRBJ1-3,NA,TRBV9,CASRPGSGVAGNTIYF,TGTGCCAGCAGACCGGGCAGTGGGGTCGCTGGAAACACCATATATTTT
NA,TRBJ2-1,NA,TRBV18,CASSPVHYNEQFF,TGTGCCAGCTCACCAGTCCATTACAATGAGCAGTTCTTC
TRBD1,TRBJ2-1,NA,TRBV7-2,CASSSMDRGGNEQFF,TGTGCCAGCAGCTCGATGGACAGGGGAGGAAATGAGCAGTTCTTC
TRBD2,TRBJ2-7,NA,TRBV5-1,CASSAGTSGYEQYF,TGCGCCAGCAGCGCCGGGACTAGTGGCTACGAGCAGTACTTC
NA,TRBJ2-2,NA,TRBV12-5,CASGLENTGELFF,TGTGCTAGTGGTTTGGAGAACACCGGGGAGCTGTTTTTT
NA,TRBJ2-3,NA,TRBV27,CASSLRDWVSTDTQYF,TGTGCCAGCAGTTTGCGGGACTGGGTTAGCACAGATACGCAGTATTTT